Below, one T cell receptor beta chain is given with its context. What it recognizes is unknown. These data are taken from a study of T-cell reconstitution after alpha-beta-depleted transplantation in children. Unique molecular identifiers were incorporated into the prepared TCRbeta library. One entry per CDR3 protein, called by TCRdb with MiXCR from the PCR reads. This sample has some 120,000 distinct CDR3 sequences, with 20% to 25% found just once. General study findings and limits: Where alpha-beta T cells came from about two months after transplant was reportedly several hundred expanded graft clones.

Germline V gene data show CDR1 as DFQATT and CDR2 as SNEGSKA (reference sequence). The CDR3 covers 14 residues. The sequence was obtained from a male patient between 2 and 9 years old who had a stem cell transplant for chronic granulomatous disease, so the T cells may come from the graft donor. The sequencing used PBMCs, mostly from graft donor cells, collected 180 days after TCRalphabeta/CD19-depleted stem cell transplant. V is TRBV20-1 and J is TRBJ2-7; TRBD2 agrees at 7 bases. The CDR3 bases are TGCAGCGCGGCTACCGGGGCTAGCGGCTACGAGCAGTACTTC. This encodes CSAATGASGYEQYF.